The clone carrying this T cell receptor beta chain was detected a few times. Its antigen is currently unknown. The investigators reverse transcribed all of the isolated RNA, so they sequenced expressed TCRB transcripts. Repertoires were generated with immunoSEQ multiplex PCR, while TCRdb's copy carries only in-frame clones and drops some. The data hold roughly 160,000 clones, with 6% to 9% observed a single time. The data were taken from a study of beta chain features in type 1 diabetes. Study summary: Age, gender, cell numbers and subset yield matched between patients and controls. Study-wide results and caveats: Type 1 diabetes patients had moderately but significantly shorter TCRB CDR3s in all four CD4+ subsets. Diminished insertions and augmented deletions at VDJ junctions characterized type 1 diabetes patients.

Purities over 98% were achieved in all sorted populations. The CDR3 sequence is 14 residues long. Germline loops: CDR1 LNHDA, CDR2 SQIVND (reference sequence). Unmatched junction bases numbered 4, after V lost 7 bases and J lost 7 bases. The sample comprised central memory CD4+ T cells from blood. This chain connects TRBV19 to TRBJ1-6; 10 positions agree with TRBD1. The clonotype comes from a man aged 18 to 30 with type 1 diabetes. The CDR3 DNA sequence: TGTGCCAGTAATCCGGGACAGGGGAATTCACCCCTCCACTTT. This encodes CASNPGQGNSPLHF.